These T cell receptor beta chains were read from a single sample in a study of sequential checkpoint blockade in melanoma. TCRdb's copy holds only in-frame clones and misses some; the assay was immunoSEQ multiplex PCR. The sample has about 8,400 clones, 90% seen once. This specimen was CD8+ T cells sorted from blood (inferred from file names), taken from a patient given nivolumab and ipilimumab in sequence. The receptors stem from a human donor with melanoma. The CDR3 runs from the conserved cysteine through the conserved F or W. A D gene is named only where the DNA matches it firmly. Only some rows state a clone size, as once, few, many or a class for expanded clones.

clone size: .; J gene: TRBJ1-5; D gene: TRBD1; CDR3 length: 15; V gene: TRBV9; CDR3 DNA: TGTGCCAGCAGCGCGGGACAGGGAAGTTACCAGCCCCAGCATTTT; CDR3 protein: CASSAGQGSYQPQHF
clone size: .; J gene: TRBJ2-7; D gene: TRBD1; CDR3 length: 14; V gene: TRBV5-4; CDR3 DNA: TGTGCCAGCAGCTTGGGACAGGGTCAGGACGAGCAGTACTTC; CDR3 protein: CASSLGQGQDEQYF
clone size: .; J gene: TRBJ1-5; D gene: .; CDR3 length: 13; V gene: TRBV6-5; CDR3 DNA: TGTGCCAGCAGTTTACAGGGCCCAGGGCCCCAGCATTTT; CDR3 protein: CASSLQGPGPQHF
clone size: .; J gene: TRBJ2-7; D gene: .; CDR3 length: 14; V gene: TRBV27; CDR3 DNA: TGTGCCAGCAGTTTCGCGGAGAGCTCCTACGAGCAGTACTTC; CDR3 protein: CASSFAESSYEQYF
clone size: few; J gene: TRBJ1-2; D gene: TRBD1; CDR3 length: 14; V gene: TRBV6-5; CDR3 DNA: TGTGCCAGCAGTTACTCGACAGGGCTAGGGGGCTACACCTTC; CDR3 protein: CASSYSTGLGGYTF
clone size: .; J gene: TRBJ1-2; D gene: .; CDR3 length: 14; V gene: TRBV4-1; CDR3 DNA: TGCGCCAGCAGCGAGGACAGTAATGGCTATGGCTACACCTTC; CDR3 protein: CASSEDSNGYGYTF
clone size: .; J gene: TRBJ2-7; D gene: TRBD1; CDR3 length: 15; V gene: TRBV6-1; CDR3 DNA: TGTGCCAGCAGTGAAGGACAGGGGTTTCCTTACGAGCAGTACTTC; CDR3 protein: CASSEGQGFPYEQYF
clone size: .; J gene: TRBJ1-2; D gene: TRBD1; CDR3 length: 17; V gene: TRBV28; CDR3 DNA: TGTGCCAGCAGTTCGGGGACAGCAAATCTGATGAACTATGGCTACACCTTC; CDR3 protein: CASSSGTANLMNYGYTF
clone size: .; J gene: TRBJ1-2; D gene: .; CDR3 length: 14; V gene: TRBV4-3; CDR3 DNA: TGCGCCAGCAGCCAAGTCTTCCGGGTCTATGGCTACACCTTC; CDR3 protein: CASSQVFRVYGYTF
clone size: .; J gene: TRBJ1-1; D gene: TRBD1; CDR3 length: 14; V gene: TRBV25-1; CDR3 DNA: TGTGCCAGCAGGGAAGACAGGGGGATTACTGAAGCTTTCTTT; CDR3 protein: CASREDRGITEAFF
clone size: .; J gene: TRBJ2-7; D gene: .; CDR3 length: 15; V gene: TRBV19; CDR3 DNA: TGTGCCAGTAGTTTCACCCTCGGACAACACTACGAGCAGTACTTC; CDR3 protein: CASSFTLGQHYEQYF
clone size: .; J gene: TRBJ1-2; D gene: TRBD1; CDR3 length: 15; V gene: TRBV19; CDR3 DNA: TGTGCCAGTAGTATTTCGAGGACAGGGACCAATGGCTACACCTTC; CDR3 protein: CASSISRTGTNGYTF
clone size: .; J gene: TRBJ2-7; D gene: TRBD2; CDR3 length: 14; V gene: TRBV27; CDR3 DNA: TGTGCCAGCAGTTCCGGGACTACCCCCTACGAGCAGTACTTC; CDR3 protein: CASSSGTTPYEQYF
clone size: few; J gene: TRBJ1-1; D gene: .; CDR3 length: 13; V gene: TRBV19; CDR3 DNA: TGTGCCAGTAGTAGGACAGCCAACACTGAAGCTTTCTTT; CDR3 protein: CASSRTANTEAFF
clone size: few; J gene: TRBJ1-4; D gene: .; CDR3 length: 15; V gene: TRBV6-6; CDR3 DNA: TGTGCCAGCAGCCTCCTAGGGGCGGTTAATGAAAAACTGTTTTTT; CDR3 protein: CASSLLGAVNEKLFF
clone size: .; J gene: TRBJ1-1; D gene: TRBD1; CDR3 length: 14; V gene: TRBV4-3; CDR3 DNA: TGCGCCAGCAGCCACGGGACAGTGAACACTGAAGCTTTCTTT; CDR3 protein: CASSHGTVNTEAFF
clone size: .; J gene: TRBJ1-5; D gene: .; CDR3 length: 13; V gene: TRBV5-4; CDR3 DNA: TGTGCCAGCAGCTTTGGAGACAATCAGCCCCAGCATTTT; CDR3 protein: CASSFGDNQPQHF
clone size: .; J gene: TRBJ2-7; D gene: .; CDR3 length: 15; V gene: TRBV4-1; CDR3 DNA: TGCGCCAGCAGCCAAAGGTGGAGTATCCCATACGAGCAGTACTTC; CDR3 protein: CASSQRWSIPYEQYF
clone size: .; J gene: TRBJ1-2; D gene: .; CDR3 length: 16; V gene: TRBV7-6; CDR3 DNA: TGTGCCAGCAGCTTATCTCAGGGGCCCACTAACTATGGCTACACCTTC; CDR3 protein: CASSLSQGPTNYGYTF
clone size: .; J gene: TRBJ2-7; D gene: .; CDR3 length: 11; V gene: TRBV29-1; CDR3 DNA: TGCAGCGTTAAGGAGGGCCACGAGCAGTACTTC; CDR3 protein: CSVKEGHEQYF
clone size: .; J gene: TRBJ1-1; D gene: TRBD1; CDR3 length: 14; V gene: TRBV19; CDR3 DNA: TGTGCCACCAGCGCAGGGGGGATGAACACTGAAGCTTTCTTT; CDR3 protein: CATSAGGMNTEAFF
clone size: .; J gene: TRBJ1-5; D gene: TRBD1; CDR3 length: 14; V gene: TRBV7-9; CDR3 DNA: TGTGCCAGCAGCCTGACAGGGGGCTGGCAGCCCCAGCATTTT; CDR3 protein: CASSLTGGWQPQHF
clone size: .; J gene: TRBJ1-1; D gene: .; CDR3 length: 14; V gene: TRBV2; CDR3 DNA: TGTGCCAGCAGTGGGGCGGGGTTTTGGACTGAAGCTTTCTTT; CDR3 protein: CASSGAGFWTEAFF
clone size: .; J gene: TRBJ1-1; D gene: .; CDR3 length: 13; V gene: TRBV27; CDR3 DNA: TGTGCCAGCAGTTTGGGTTCAGGCTCTGAAGCTTTCTTT; CDR3 protein: CASSLGSGSEAFF
clone size: .; J gene: TRBJ2-7; D gene: .; CDR3 length: 15; V gene: TRBV5-1; CDR3 DNA: TGCGCCAGCAGCTTGGGTCTAGGGGTTTGGAACGAGCAGTACTTC; CDR3 protein: CASSLGLGVWNEQYF
clone size: .; J gene: TRBJ2-1; D gene: .; CDR3 length: 13; V gene: TRBV7-3; CDR3 DNA: TGTGCCAGCAGCAGACTCCCAAAGAATGAGCAGTTCTTC; CDR3 protein: CASSRLPKNEQFF
clone size: .; J gene: TRBJ2-7; D gene: TRBD2; CDR3 length: 15; V gene: TRBV28; CDR3 DNA: TGTGCCAGCAGTTTAGTTCTAGCGGGTGCGTGGGAGCAGTACTTC; CDR3 protein: CASSLVLAGAWEQYF
clone size: .; J gene: TRBJ1-2; D gene: .; CDR3 length: 12; V gene: TRBV19; CDR3 DNA: TGTGCCAGTAGTATAGGTTCGGATGGCTACACCTTC; CDR3 protein: CASSIGSDGYTF
clone size: .; J gene: TRBJ2-1; D gene: TRBD2; CDR3 length: 14; V gene: TRBV28; CDR3 DNA: TGTGCCACAAACCAACGGGAGGGCCGGAATGAGCAGTTCTTC; CDR3 protein: CATNQREGRNEQFF